The 26 T cell receptor beta chains in this list originate from one sample, sequenced in a study of cytomegalovirus exposure and HLA in healthy donors. The PCR made use of 60 Vbeta and 13 Jbeta primers. The data were produced by immunoSEQ multiplex PCR, yet TCRdb's version contains in-frame clones alone and is incomplete. The table lists 140,000 to 150,000 clones, 76% of them singletons. The specimen was PBMCs. The receptors here all came from a woman aged 40-49 years in good health and CMV-seronegative.

This clone has just a few counts. The chain is built from TRBV30 and TRBJ2-2; 7 nucleotides line up with TRBD2. The germline CDR1 and CDR2 sequences are GTSNPN and SVGIG (reference sequence). This CDR3 has 12 residues. V lost 7 bases to trimming and J lost 4 bases; unmatched junction nucleotides: 3. The CDR3 coding sequence is TGTGCCTCCCCGGGGGGCACCGGGGAGCTGTTTTTT. Protein: CASPGGTGELFF.

The chain is built from TRBV29-1 and TRBJ2-1, with 8 bases fitting TRBD2. Per germline, CDR1 SQVTM and CDR2 ANQGSEA. The CDR3 is 14 amino acids. The trim removed 7 bases at V and 3 bases at J, leaving 8 bases unmatched. The CDR3 DNA sequence: TGCAGCGGCCTGCGGGAGGACCGCTACAATGAGCAGTTCTTC. This sequence encodes CSGLREDRYNEQFF.

This clone was seen just once. The chain joins TRBV18 to TRBJ1-6, with 10 bases that match TRBD1. The CDR3 covers 16 residues. CDR1 is KGHSH, CDR2 LQKENI, per germline. Trimming took 3 bases from V and 9 from J; bases not matched to a gene: 8. For the CDR3, the DNA is TGTGCCAGCTCACCGCCCGACAGGGGGCATGGTTCACCCCTCCACTTT. Its translation is CASSPPDRGHGSPLHF.

A word on this clone: Relative to the germline gene, one junction end is altered; a read error may explain this. This chain links TRBV7-9 with TRBJ1-4; TRBD1 agrees at 7 bases. Germline assignment: CDR1 SEHNR and CDR2 FQNEAQ (reference sequence). This CDR3 spans 13 amino acids. Here the CDR3 DNA reads TGTTCCAGCAGCTTACCAGGGGGTGAAAAACTGTTTTTT. Its translation is CSSSLPGGEKLFF.

The chain recombines TRBV7-9 with TRBJ1-1; 9 bases line up with TRBD1. Germline loops: CDR1 SEHNR, CDR2 FQNEAQ (reference sequence). This CDR3 contains 14 residues. J gave up 6 bases and V 5 bases, and 7 bases lay outside the gene matches. The DNA of the CDR3 is TGTGCCAGCAGCGCGGGACAGGGTAACGCTGAAGCTTTCTTT. This encodes CASSAGQGNAEAFF.

The genes are TRBV7-2 and TRBJ2-7; TRBD2 might be the D (6 bases). The V gene lost 6 bases and the J gene lost 3 bases, with 9 bases spanning the gap. The length of the CDR3 is 12 residues. CDR1 and CDR2 (germline): SGHTA, FQGNSA. The CDR3 loop reads CASSPGGYEQYF. CDR3 sequence (DNA): TGTGCCAGCAGTCCCGGGGGCTACGAGCAGTACTTC. Full variable domain (rest looked up from reference TRBV7-2 and TRBJ2-7): GAGVSQSPSNKVTEKGKDVELRCDPISGHTALYWYRQSLGQGLEFLIYFQGNSAPDKSGLPSDRFSAERTGGSVSTLTIQRTQQEDSAVYLCASSPGGYEQYFGPGTRLTVT.

The rearrangement joins TRBV18 to TRBJ2-3, with a tentative D call TRBD2 (6 bases). This CDR3 is 13 amino acids long. V was trimmed by 4 bases and J by 6 bases, leaving 11 bases between them. CDR1 KGHSH and CDR2 LQKENI come from the germline V gene. The CDR3 region is CASSLGSADTQYF. Written as DNA, the CDR3 is TGTGCCAGCTCACTCGGGAGTGCGGATACGCAGTATTTT.

The CDR3 DNA sequence: TGTGCCAGCAGTTTAGGATGGGGGCCAGTGACACAAGATACGCAGTATTTT. Protein product: CASSLGWGPVTQDTQYF. This chain uses TRBV27 with TRBJ2-3, with D maybe TRBD1 (6 bases). Trimming removed 2 bases at V and 5 bases at J, with 20 bases between. The germline gives CDR1 MNHEY, CDR2 SMNVEV (reference sequence). This CDR3 is built from 17 residues.

The rearrangement uses TRBV6-4 and TRBJ2-1, with 9 bases lining up with TRBD2. Germline V gene data show CDR1 as MRHNA and CDR2 as SNTAGT. The ends lost 5 bases at V and 0 bases at J; junction bases unmatched: 8. CDR3 length: 17 amino acids. The CDR3 loop is CASSPLAGATSYNEQFF. CDR3 bases: TGTGCCAGCAGTCCCTTAGCGGGGGCGACCTCCTACAATGAGCAGTTCTTC.

The V call is TRBV5-5, the J call TRBJ2-7; TRBD2 aligns across 10 bases. J gave up 4 bases and V 7 bases, and 17 bases lay outside the gene matches. CDR1 is SGHKS and CDR2 is YYEKEE in the germline V gene (reference sequence). The CDR3 is made up of 17 amino acids. CDR3 in amino acids: CASATKVAGGPTYEQYF. The CDR3 DNA reads as TGTGCCAGCGCTACTAAGGTAGCGGGAGGACCTACTTACGAGCAGTACTTC.

As regards this clone: A junction end diverges from the germline sequence, so it may reflect a read error. The CDR3 DNA is TGTTCCAGCAGCGCTTGGCAGGGGGTCCTTTACGAGCAGTACTTC. It encodes CSSSAWQGVLYEQYF. V and J are TRBV7-9 and TRBJ2-7, with 7 bases that match TRBD1. This CDR3 spans 15 amino acids. Germline values: CDR1 SEHNR, CDR2 FQNEAQ (reference sequence).

J is TRBJ2-3 and V is TRBV18, with D unresolved. This CDR3 has 14 residues. The V end lost 6 bases, the J end lost 3 bases, and 13 bases lay between the germline ends. Germline CDR1 KGHSH, CDR2 LQKENI. CDR3 sequence: CASSDPGETDTQYF. CDR3 sequence (DNA): TGTGCCAGCTCCGATCCAGGTGAAACAGATACGCAGTATTTT.

To note about this clone: At one of its ends the junction is not consistent with the germline gene, which may arise from a read error. The V and J genes are TRBV19 and TRBJ2-1, with D possibly being TRBD1 (6 bases). Germline CDR1 LNHDA, CDR2 SQIVND (reference sequence). This CDR3 is 11 amino acids long. CDR3 loop: CASSIEQGKVF. The DNA of the CDR3 is TGTGCCAGTAGTATAGAACAGGGTAAGGTCTTC.

This chain links TRBV11-2 with TRBJ2-7; D is uncertain. This CDR3 contains 14 residues. Trimming removed 1 base from V and 0 bases from J, with 7 bases in between. Germline CDR1 reads SGHAT; CDR2 reads FQNNGV. CDR3: CASSLVSDSYEQYF. CDR3 in DNA: TGTGCCAGCAGCTTAGTGTCAGACTCCTACGAGCAGTACTTC.

The V and J genes are TRBV4-1 and TRBJ1-1; D unclear. The germline V and J ends were trimmed by 1 base and 3 bases, with 6 bases remaining between them. The CDR3 spans 13 residues. Germline CDR1 MGHRA, CDR2 YSYEKL. CDR3 sequence reads: CASSQVGDTEAFF. CDR3 sequence (DNA): TGCGCCAGCAGCCAAGTGGGAGACACTGAAGCTTTCTTT.

This sequence joins TRBV27 and TRBJ2-1; TRBD2 matches 12 bases. V was clipped by 1 base and J by 0 bases; unmatched bases: 10. CDR1 and CDR2 from the germline V gene are MNHEY and SMNVEV (reference sequence). The CDR3 length is 20 residues. The CDR3 DNA reads as TGTGCCAGCAGTTTATATGGGACTAGCGGGTTAGGGGCCTCCTACAATGAGCAGTTCTTC. It yields the protein CASSLYGTSGLGASYNEQFF.

The J gene is TRBJ1-3, the V gene TRBV7-9; D is uncertain. Per germline, CDR1 SEHNR and CDR2 FQNEAQ (reference sequence). V gave up 1 base and J gave up 7 bases, with 11 bases separating them. This CDR3 spans 14 amino acids. This CDR3 reads CASSLDFFMNTIYF. CDR3 coding DNA: TGTGCCAGCAGCTTAGACTTTTTTATGAACACCATATATTTT.

This chain links TRBV27 with TRBJ2-3, with 9 bases that match TRBD2. Per the germline V gene, CDR1 is MNHEY and CDR2 is SMNVEV (reference sequence). This CDR3 comprises 14 residues. The junction had 9 bases not matched to a gene; V was cut back by 8 bases and J by 6 bases. CDR3 DNA: TGTGCCAGCGGCTTAGCGGGAGCTATGGATACGCAGTATTTT. This codes for CASGLAGAMDTQYF.

The rearrangement joins TRBV10-1 to TRBJ2-7; 8 bases agree with TRBD1. The junction had 3 bases not matched to a gene; V was cut back by 5 bases and J by 0 bases. Germline V gives CDR1 WNHNN, CDR2 SYGVQD (reference sequence). This CDR3 is 14 amino acids long. The CDR3 loop reads CASSRTGGSYEQYF. The CDR3 coding sequence is TGCGCCAGCAGTCGAACAGGGGGCTCCTACGAGCAGTACTTC.

The chain uses TRBV13 and TRBJ1-2, with 8 bases fitting TRBD1. Germline V lookup: CDR1 PRHDT, CDR2 FYEKMQ (reference sequence). J lost 3 bases, V lost 1 base, and 1 base had no gene match. This CDR3 comprises 14 residues. The chain's CDR3 is CASSLETGDYGYTF. CDR3 in DNA: TGTGCCAGCAGCTTAGAGACAGGGGACTATGGCTACACCTTC.

The sample holds a few counts of this clone. In the same sample, other DNA sequences code for this CDR3. The rearrangement uses TRBV5-1 and TRBJ1-2; D not certain. Trimming removed 0 bases at V and 4 bases at J, with 10 bases between. Germline lookup yields CDR1 SGHRS and CDR2 YFSETQ. The CDR3 is made up of 14 amino acids. CDR3 nucleotide sequence: TGCGCCAGCAGCTTGGTTGCGGGTATCTATGGCTACACCTTC. Its translation: CASSLVAGIYGYTF.

This chain links TRBV2 with TRBJ2-3; possibly TRBD2 for D (6 bases). V shed 3 bases and J shed 3 bases, with 7 bases lying between them. The CDR3 extends over 13 amino acids. Germline V gene lookup returns CDR1 SNHLY and CDR2 FYNNEI. The CDR3 here is CASSEEGTDTQYF. Written as DNA, the CDR3 is TGTGCCAGCAGTGAGGAGGGAACAGATACGCAGTATTTT.

In DNA form, the CDR3 reads TGTGCTAGTGGTTTGGGTCTTGGCGAGACCCAGTACTTC. This translates into CASGLGLGETQYF. The rearrangement links TRBV12-5 to TRBJ2-5; D not certain. Per the germline V gene, CDR1 is LGHNT and CDR2 is FRNRAP. The CDR3 is 13 residues long. Trimming stripped 1 base from V and 5 bases from J, with 8 bases between.

This sequence joins TRBV19 and TRBJ2-6; 10 bases are a match to TRBD1. Germline V gene data show CDR1 as LNHDA and CDR2 as SQIVND (reference sequence). This CDR3 comprises 17 residues. The junction had 7 bases not matched to a gene; V was cut back by 4 bases and J by 4 bases. CDR3 nucleotides: TGTGCCAGTAGTACGGACAGGGGGTTAGTAGGGGCCAACGTCCTGACTTTC. It is translated as CASSTDRGLVGANVLTF.

This chain joins TRBV5-1 and TRBJ1-5, with a weak D call TRBD1 (5 bases). Germline CDR1 and CDR2: SGHRS and YFSETQ. Trimming removed 1 base from V and 5 bases from J, with 13 bases in between. CDR3 size: 15 residues. CDR3 sequence reads: CASSLFSGGDQPQHF. Here the CDR3 DNA reads TGCGCCAGCAGCTTGTTTTCGGGGGGGGATCAGCCCCAGCATTTT.

This sequence joins TRBV29-1 and TRBJ1-2, with D unclear. CDR3 length equals 13 residues. The germline gives CDR1 SQVTM, CDR2 ANQGSEA. Trimming removed 2 bases from V and 4 bases from J, with 11 bases in between. CDR3 nucleotides: TGCAGCGTTGAACCGCAGGAGGTCTATGGCTACACCTTC. It translates to CSVEPQEVYGYTF. Full variable domain (outside the CDR3, taken from reference TRBV29-1 and TRBJ1-2): SAVISQKPSRDICQRGTSLTIQCQVDSQVTMMFWYRQQPGQSLTLIATANQGSEATYESGFVIDKFPISRPNLTFSTLTVSNMSPEDSSIYLCSVEPQEVYGYTFGSGTRLTVV.